These 29 T cell receptor beta chains were all obtained from the same sample, sequenced in a study of regulatory T cells in long-lasting Graves disease. The time point denotes: persistent/refractory GD, antithyroid drugs over 5 years with positive TRAb. From PBMCs, RNA was extracted and then used to make the TCR library. In building TCR beta libraries, iRepertoire HTBI primers were used together with Arm-PCR of CDR3 regions. One entry per CDR3 protein results from TCRdb running MiXCR on the multiplex PCR reads. The data show 400,000 to 450,000 distinct CDR3 sequences, roughly a quarter seen once. The specimen comprised peripheral blood mononuclear cells (PBMCs), sampled when the disease was refractory, from a patient treated with antithyroid drugs. All receptors derive from a female donor with Graves disease.

At least ten counts were recorded for this clonotype. This rearrangement joins TRBV20-1 to TRBJ2-1; D is uncertain. V was cut by 4 bases and J by 0 bases, with 4 bases left in between. CDR1 and CDR2 from the germline V gene are DFQATT and SNEGSKA (reference sequence). The CDR3 totals 12 residues. This CDR3 is CSAKSSYNEQFF. The CDR3 nucleotides are TGCAGTGCTAAGAGCTCCTACAATGAGCAGTTCTTC.

In its sample, this clonotype was seen a few times. The genes are TRBV28 and TRBJ1-5; maybe TRBD1 (6 bases). Trimming cost V 4 bases and J 3 bases, with 10 bases left between them. CDR1 and CDR2 (germline): MDHEN, SYDVKM. This CDR3 comprises 14 residues. CDR3 nucleotide sequence: TGTGCCAGCAGTTCCACAGGGAACAATCAGCCCCAGCATTTT. Translating it yields CASSSTGNNQPQHF.

V gene TRBV7-6 combines with J gene TRBJ2-3, with 11 bases fitting TRBD1. Looked up from germline, CDR1 is SGHVS and CDR2 is FNYEAQ. The V and J ends lost 4 bases and 3 bases, in that order; junction bases with no gene match: 9. This CDR3 spans 17 amino acids. The DNA of the CDR3 is TGTGCCAGCAGCTCCGAATCCGGGACAGGGGGAACAGATACGCAGTATTTT. It codes for CASSSESGTGGTDTQYF. Based on the CDR3 plus reference TRBV7-6 and TRBJ2-3, the full variable domain is GAGVSQSPRYKVTKRGQDVALRCDPISGHVSLYWYRQALGQGPEFLTYFNYEAQQDKSGLPNDRFSAERPEGSISTLTIQRTEQRDSAMYRCASSSESGTGGTDTQYFGPGTRLTVL.

The gene calls are TRBV4-1 and TRBJ1-5; a weak D match, TRBD1 (5 bases). Germline V gene sequence: CDR1 MGHRA, CDR2 YSYEKL. V was trimmed by 3 bases and J by 6 bases, leaving 15 bases between them. CDR3 length equals 15 residues. CDR3 DNA: TGCGCCAGCAGCCAGGACCGGGACCCGTTTCAGCCCCAGCATTTT. Its protein is CASSQDRDPFQPQHF.

Turning to this clonotype: At one end the junction does not follow the germline gene, possibly because of a read error. The V gene is TRBV20-1, the J gene TRBJ2-2; possibly TRBD1 for D (6 bases). CDR3 length equals 17 residues. The germline V gene encodes CDR1 DFQATT and CDR2 SNEGSKA (reference sequence). In DNA, the CDR3 is TGCAGTGCTAGAGATGCCGGGCCTACAGGGAGAACCGGGGAGCTGGTTTTT. The encoded protein is CSARDAGPTGRTGELVF.

At least ten counts were recorded for this clonotype. The chain carries TRBV15 and TRBJ2-5; the match to TRBD2 covers 7 bases. Trimming at V came to 0 bases and at J to 2 bases, leaving 9 bases not matched to a gene. There are 17 residues in the CDR3. Looked up from germline, CDR1 is LNHNV and CDR2 is YYDKDF (reference sequence). The CDR3, as DNA: TGTGCCACCAGCAGAGACGCTGTGGCAGCGGGACAAGAGACCCAGTACTTC. This encodes CATSRDAVAAGQETQYF.

This clonotype was counted only a few times. The chain employs TRBV20-1 and TRBJ2-5; 9 bases are a match to TRBD2. Germline V CDR1 and CDR2: DFQATT, SNEGSKA (reference sequence). Trimming took 6 bases from V and 11 from J; bases not matched to a gene: 13. This CDR3 spans 13 amino acids. In DNA, the CDR3 is TGCAGTGCGTCTTTGGGACTAGCCTCGATTCAGTACTTC. Residues: CSASLGLASIQYF.

This clonotype was seen just once. The genes are TRBV28 and TRBJ1-5; D call uncertain. V was trimmed by 1 base and J by 7 bases, leaving 14 bases between them. CDR1 and CDR2 (germline): MDHEN, SYDVKM. This CDR3 is 15 amino acids long. This CDR3 is CASSLSGYLRQPQHF. CDR3 in DNA: TGTGCCAGCAGTTTATCGGGATATCTAAGACAGCCCCAGCATTTT. The whole variable domain, remainder taken from reference TRBV28 and TRBJ1-5, is DVKVTQSSRYLVKRTGEKVFLECVQDMDHENMFWYRQDPGLGLRLIYFSYDVKMKEKGDIPEGYSVSREKKERFSLILESASTNQTSMYLCASSLSGYLRQPQHFGDGTRLSIL.

This clonotype was detected a few times. The gene calls are TRBV10-3 and TRBJ1-1; possibly TRBD1 for D (5 bases). V lost 2 bases and J lost 4, with 11 bases in between. CDR3 length: 14 residues. Germline loops: CDR1 ENHRY, CDR2 SYGVKD. This CDR3 reads CAISERQGVTEAFF. CDR3 bases: TGTGCCATCAGTGAGAGGCAGGGAGTCACTGAAGCTTTCTTT.

The sample holds a few counts of this clonotype. The V and J genes are TRBV29-1 and TRBJ1-2; maybe TRBD1 (5 bases). Trimming removed 2 bases from V and 4 bases from J, with 20 bases in between. The germline V gene has CDR1 SQVTM and CDR2 ANQGSEA. The CDR3 is 16 amino acids. The CDR3 spells CSVESKFRPGSYGYTF. The CDR3 DNA sequence: TGCAGCGTTGAATCCAAATTTCGTCCAGGGTCCTATGGCTACACCTTC.

This clonotype came up many times. This rearrangement joins TRBV2 to TRBJ1-4; D is undetermined. V gave up 6 bases and J gave up 0 bases, with 8 bases separating them. The CDR3 covers 14 residues. In germline, CDR1 is SNHLY, CDR2 FYNNEI. CDR3 loop: CASRLDATNEKLFF. In nucleotides, the CDR3 is TGTGCCAGCAGGTTGGATGCAACTAATGAAAAACTGTTTTTT.

A few counts support this clonotype. The rearrangement links TRBV12-3 or TRBV12-4 to TRBJ1-2; D is undetermined. The V end was cut by 3 bases, the J end by 2 bases, with 10 bases between. The CDR3 totals 14 residues. Here the CDR3 reads CASSFGTTNYGYTF. The CDR3 DNA reads as TGTGCCAGCAGTTTTGGCACGACCAACTATGGCTACACCTTC.

The V call is TRBV30, the J call TRBJ2-7; no clear D gene. Trimming removed 0 bases from V and 3 bases from J, with 9 bases in between. Germline V gene data show CDR1 as GTSNPN and CDR2 as SVGIG (reference sequence). CDR3 length equals 13 residues. CDR3 nucleotides: TGTGCCTGGAGTGTCCGTATTGGCTACGAGCAGTACTTC. This encodes CAWSVRIGYEQYF.

Points on this clonotype: A much bigger clone sits one base away, suggesting this may be a read error. The chain recombines TRBV20-1 with TRBJ1-5, with D possibly TRBD1 on 5 matching bases. The CDR3 has 12 residues. Germline CDR1 DFQATT, CDR2 SNEGSKA (reference sequence). The CDR3 region is CGARVGVQPQHF. The CDR3 bases are TGCGGTGCTAGAGTGGGGGTGCAGCCCCAGCATTTT.

The chain carries TRBV20-1 and TRBJ1-5; D unclear. Trimming stripped 6 bases from V and 6 bases from J, with 18 bases between. This CDR3 is 14 amino acids long. The germline V gene has CDR1 DFQATT and CDR2 SNEGSKA (reference sequence). CDR3 DNA sequence: TGCAGTGCGGACGGGTCTACTGGCGGTCAGCCCCAGCATTTT. It yields the protein CSADGSTGGQPQHF.

There are a few counts of this clonotype. The gene calls are TRBV7-2 and TRBJ2-2; TRBD1 matches at 7 bases. With V trimmed by 6 bases and J by 0 bases, 4 bases remained unmatched. The germline CDR1 and CDR2 sequences are SGHTA and FQGNSA. CDR3 length: 15 amino acids. DNA of the CDR3: TGTGCCAGCAGATCCGGGACAGCGAACACCGGGGAGCTGTTTTTT. Its protein is CASRSGTANTGELFF.

This clonotype was found many times. The CDR3 DNA follows: TGTGCCAGCAGACCCCCAGGGACAGGGGGTTCCTACGAGCAGTACTTC. Translated, it gives CASRPPGTGGSYEQYF. The V gene is TRBV28, the J gene TRBJ2-7; 11 bases are shared with TRBD1. V lost 6 bases to trimming and J lost 1 base; unmatched junction nucleotides: 8. The CDR3 runs to 16 residues. CDR1 is MDHEN and CDR2 is SYDVKM in the germline V gene.

There are many counts of this clonotype. V is TRBV2 and J is TRBJ2-2, with D perhaps matching TRBD1 or TRBD2 (5 bases each). Germline V gives CDR1 SNHLY, CDR2 FYNNEI. V lost 6 bases to trimming and J lost 7 bases, with 15 bases between them. The CDR3 is 14 residues long. In nucleotides, the CDR3 is TGTGCCAGCAGATTCGGGGCGGGCAGCGGGGAGCTGTTTTTT. Protein sequence: CASRFGAGSGELFF.

This clonotype was observed many times. The V gene is TRBV3-1, the J gene TRBJ1-2, with D possibly matching TRBD1 (5 bases). The V gene's germline CDR1 is LGHDT and CDR2 YNNKEL (reference sequence). The CDR3 contains 14 residues. V was clipped by 1 base and J by 6 bases, with 12 bases between them. CDR3 sequence reads: CASSQVEGRDGYTF. The DNA for the CDR3 is TGTGCCAGCAGCCAAGTGGAGGGGAGAGATGGCTACACCTTC. Looking up the rest from reference TRBV3-1 and TRBJ1-2 gives the full variable domain: DTAVSQTPKYLVTQMGNDKSIKCEQNLGHDTMYWYKQDSKKFLKIMFSYNNKELIINETVPNRFSPKSPDKAHLNLHINSLELGDSAVYFCASSQVEGRDGYTFGSGTRLTVV.

The sample holds a few counts of this clonotype. The chain has TRBV7-2 and TRBJ1-5, with a weak D call TRBD1 (5 bases). Trimming pared 2 bases from V and 7 bases from J, leaving 21 bases between. The CDR3 spans 17 residues. Germline V gene sequence: CDR1 SGHTA, CDR2 FQGNSA. CDR3 loop: CASSLLPSMEGRQPQHF. DNA for the CDR3: TGTGCCAGCAGCTTACTTCCTTCGATGGAGGGACGGCAGCCCCAGCATTTT.

This clonotype was seen more than once but under ten times. The chain carries TRBV24-1 and TRBJ2-2; 7 bases match TRBD2. With 7 bases clipped from V and 2 bases from J, the junction kept 9 bases outside the gene matches. Germline CDR1 reads KGHDR; CDR2 reads SFDVKD. This CDR3 contains 16 residues. CDR3 region: CATSQSGGINTGELFF. The CDR3 bases are TGTGCCACCAGCCAATCGGGGGGTATAAACACCGGGGAGCTGTTTTTT.

This clonotype was detected ten times or more. The chain is built from TRBV20-1 and TRBJ2-7, with D tentatively TRBD1 or TRBD2 (5 bases each). CDR3 size: 13 residues. With 7 bases removed from V and 1 base from J, the gap between germline ends came to 14 bases. Germline CDR1 DFQATT, CDR2 SNEGSKA (reference sequence). The CDR3 DNA reads TGCAGTGTCACCGGGACGGGGTCCTACGAGCAGTACTTC. Protein sequence: CSVTGTGSYEQYF.

This clonotype has a handful of counts. The V call is TRBV27, the J call TRBJ2-5, with D possibly matching TRBD1 (9 bases). V shed 5 bases and J shed 2 bases, with 30 bases lying between them. Germline CDR1 is MNHEY and CDR2 is SMNVEV (reference sequence). The CDR3 is 20 amino acids. CDR3 sequence reads: CASSNWTGAGLGQLQETQYF. The CDR3 DNA follows: TGTGCCAGCAGTAACTGGACAGGGGCGGGACTAGGGCAACTTCAAGAGACCCAGTACTTC.

This chain joins TRBV7-2 and TRBJ1-2; D remains ambiguous. V was shortened by 2 bases and J by 3 bases, with 10 bases between the two germline ends. Germline assignment: CDR1 SGHTA and CDR2 FQGNSA. The CDR3 length is 14 residues. The CDR3 coding sequence is TGTGCCAGCAGCTTATGGACTGGAGACTATGGCTACACCTTC. Encoded protein: CASSLWTGDYGYTF.

The V and J genes are TRBV18 and TRBJ1-1, with D possibly TRBD1 on 5 matching bases. The ends were cut back, 3 bases at V and 7 bases at J, with 12 bases in the middle. CDR1 is KGHSH and CDR2 is LQKENI in the germline V gene. There are 13 residues in the CDR3. The CDR3 reads CASSPLGEGEAFF. The CDR3 coding sequence is TGTGCCAGCTCACCCTTAGGGGAAGGTGAAGCTTTCTTT.

This clonotype has just a few counts. V is TRBV29-1 and J is TRBJ1-2; D is unclear. The CDR3 contains 13 residues. The germline V gene has CDR1 SQVTM and CDR2 ANQGSEA. V was pared by 3 bases and J by 6 bases, with 14 bases between. DNA for the CDR3: TGCAGCGTTGACAGGAGAGGAAGGGATGGCTACACCTTC. This codes for CSVDRRGRDGYTF.

The sample holds many counts of this clonotype. This chain uses TRBV5-4 with TRBJ1-6; D not certain. The V gene's germline CDR1 is SGHNT and CDR2 YYREEE (reference sequence). Trimming shortened V by 4 bases and J by 7 bases, and 15 bases separated the two germline ends. The CDR3 is 15 residues long. Here the CDR3 reads CASSDQLGYNSPLHF. The CDR3 DNA sequence: TGTGCCAGCAGCGACCAGTTGGGGTACAATTCACCCCTCCACTTT.

This clonotype occurred many times. The chain carries TRBV20-1 and TRBJ2-5; 11 positions agree with TRBD2. V shed 4 bases and J 5 bases; nucleotides not matched to a gene: 3. The CDR3 consists of 13 residues. Germline CDR1 reads DFQATT; CDR2 reads SNEGSKA (reference sequence). The CDR3 sequence is CSAISGRAETQYF. CDR3 DNA: TGCAGTGCTATTAGCGGGAGGGCGGAGACCCAGTACTTC.

This clonotype was observed many times. The chain combines TRBV28 with TRBJ1-2, with 10 bases fitting TRBD1. The CDR3 has 14 residues. The junction had 5 bases not matched to a gene; V was cut back by 6 bases and J by 4 bases. The germline V gene encodes CDR1 MDHEN and CDR2 SYDVKM. CDR3 in amino acids: CASRRTGGGYGYTF. The CDR3 DNA reads TGTGCCAGCAGGCGGACAGGGGGAGGCTATGGCTACACCTTC.